The clone carrying this TCR beta chain has only a few counts. Authors' processing steps: Samples held a median of approximately 94,000 TCRs, range 23,224–690,600. Each CDR3 protein gets one entry after TCRdb re-called the RACE reads with MiXCR. These V and J calls rely on TCRdb rather than the paper's analysis. This table holds some 340,000 distinct CDR3 sequences, approximately 6.3% found once. The record originates from a study of human T cells and chemical hapten exposure. The wider study: The study lasted around 24 weeks, and patients were dosed weekly with diphenylcyclopropenone on the scalp throughout.

The germline V gene encodes CDR1 SGHRS and CDR2 YFSETQ. The CDR3 has 17 residues. The V end lost 3 bases, the J end lost 3 bases, and 16 bases lay between the germline ends. The time point denotes: patch test 1, 2 weeks after DPC sensitization. Described treatment: therapeutic diphenylcyclopropenone sensitization with weekly scalp DPC. Each patch-test visit's blood sample preceded patch application. This TCR was sampled from a woman younger than 35 with alopecia areata. Some clones in this sample may be carry-over from other donors' samples. The material sequenced was whole blood, taken in connection with sensitization to the hapten diphenylcyclopropenone (DPC). The V gene is TRBV5-1, the J gene TRBJ1-6; maybe TRBD1 (6 bases). As DNA, the CDR3 is TGCGCCAGCAGCTCACTCACAGGGATCGGCTATAATTCACCCCTCCACTTT. Translating gives CASSSLTGIGYNSPLHF.